Shown below are 30 T cell receptor beta chains from a single sample sequenced in a study of cytomegalovirus exposure and HLA in healthy donors (dated by TCRdb to the late 2010s). The receptor library was made with the immunoSEQ multiplex PCR assay. A mixture of 60 forward primers for TCR Vbeta segments and 13 reverse primers for TCR Jbeta segments was used in the multiplex PCR. Not all clones reach the TCRdb copy of this immuneACCESS table, which keeps in-frame sequences only. Checked studies attribute under half of the gap to unresolved V genes and leave the rest unexplained. Recorded for this sample are 170,000 or so clones; around 81% of them occurred a single time. Of the sample, around 5.4% is held by the ten largest clones. Sequencing was done on a sample of PBMCs. The receptors stem from a man in his forties in good health and CMV-seronegative.

The V call is TRBV27, the J call TRBJ1-1, with D maybe TRBD1 (6 bases). The CDR3 extends over 13 amino acids. The V gene lost 2 bases and the J gene lost 7 bases, with 11 bases spanning the gap. The germline gives CDR1 MNHEY, CDR2 SMNVEV (reference sequence). The CDR3 DNA sequence: TGTGCCAGCAGTTTAACAGGGAGGGGTGAAGCTTTCTTT. It yields the protein CASSLTGRGEAFF.

V usage is TRBV7-6 and J usage is TRBJ2-2; the D gene is possibly TRBD2 (6 bases). There are 14 residues in the CDR3. V was shortened by 2 bases and J by 4 bases, with 8 bases between the two germline ends. Germline V gene sequence: CDR1 SGHVS, CDR2 FNYEAQ. The CDR3 bases are TGTGCCAGCAGCTTATCGGGGGTCACCGGGGAGCTGTTTTTT. Amino acids: CASSLSGVTGELFF.

As to this clone: A far larger clone lies a single base away; this is likely a read error. The chain links TRBV15 to TRBJ1-6; no definite D call. This CDR3 contains 15 residues. Per the germline V gene, CDR1 is LNHNV and CDR2 is YYDKDF (reference sequence). DNA of the CDR3: TGTGCCACCAGCAGAGATCATCCCCCGGGGAGGGCCCTCCTCTTT. This gives the protein CATSRDHPPGRALLF.

The chain links TRBV10-3 to TRBJ2-6, with D possibly TRBD1 on 6 matching bases. There are 17 residues in the CDR3. The germline V gene has CDR1 ENHRY and CDR2 SYGVKD. Trimming left V 8 bases short and J 0 bases short, with 17 bases between. CDR3 nucleotides: TGTGCCATCGGTAGCCGACAGGATCCCTCTGGGGCCAACGTCCTGACTTTC. It is translated as CAIGSRQDPSGANVLTF.

The chain has TRBV5-1 and TRBJ2-1; 12 bases map to TRBD2. The length of the CDR3 is 16 residues. V lost 3 bases to trimming and J lost 9 bases; unmatched junction nucleotides: 10. Germline CDR1 SGHRS, CDR2 YFSETQ. In DNA, the CDR3 is TGCGCCAGCAGCTCTCAGACTAGCGGGAGTGTAAGTGAGCAGTTCTTC. Encoded protein: CASSSQTSGSVSEQFF.

This clone was detected only a few times. The chain carries TRBV6-6 and TRBJ1-1; 8 bases fit TRBD1. Trimming cost V 5 bases and J 0 bases; bases outside gene matches: 5. This CDR3 has 15 residues. Germline V gene sequence: CDR1 MNHNY, CDR2 SVGAGI (reference sequence). CDR3 nucleotides: TGTGCCAGCAGTGCCCCAGGGGGCATGAACACTGAAGCTTTCTTT. Amino acids: CASSAPGGMNTEAFF.

The gene calls are TRBV19 and TRBJ2-5, with 15 bases lining up with TRBD2. The CDR3 sequence is 17 residues long. V shed 7 bases and J 5 bases; nucleotides not matched to a gene: 11. Germline V lookup: CDR1 LNHDA, CDR2 SQIVND (reference sequence). CDR3 nucleotide sequence: TGTGCCAGTACCCCTTCCCTTGGACTAGCGGGAGGGGAGACCCAGTACTTC. Amino acid sequence: CASTPSLGLAGGETQYF.

The chain uses TRBV14 and TRBJ1-3; a weak D match, TRBD1 (5 bases). In germline, CDR1 is SGHDN, CDR2 FVKESK. Trimming removed 0 bases at V and 2 bases at J, with 14 bases between. The CDR3 contains 17 residues. DNA for the CDR3: TGTGCCAGCAGCCAAGAACTGAAGGGGATAACTGGAAACACCATATATTTT. It translates to CASSQELKGITGNTIYF.

The rearrangement uses TRBV19 and TRBJ2-3; D may be TRBD1 (6 bases). The V end lost 3 bases, the J end lost 6 bases, and 13 bases lay between the germline ends. Germline V gives CDR1 LNHDA, CDR2 SQIVND (reference sequence). The CDR3 has 14 residues. CDR3 in DNA: TGTGCCAGTAGTATGGACAGAGCCGGGGATACGCAGTATTTT. Protein product: CASSMDRAGDTQYF.

The chain couples TRBV7-2 to TRBJ2-5; D perhaps matches TRBD1 (6 bases). The germline gives CDR1 SGHTA, CDR2 FQGNSA. V was cut by 4 bases and J by 4 bases, with 13 bases left in between. The CDR3 covers 14 residues. CDR3 nucleotide sequence: TGTGCCAGCAGCTGGACAGCTGCAGGAGAGACCCAGTACTTC. Amino acids: CASSWTAAGETQYF.

The chain links TRBV5-6 to TRBJ2-7, with a weak D call TRBD2 (6 bases). The CDR3 has 13 residues. The V gene lost 4 bases and the J gene lost 2 bases, with 10 bases spanning the gap. Per the germline V gene, CDR1 is SGHDT and CDR2 is YYEEEE. CDR3 amino acids: CASSAGITYEQYF. The CDR3 DNA follows: TGTGCCAGCAGCGCGGGAATCACCTACGAGCAGTACTTC.

J is TRBJ2-5 and V is TRBV19; 8 nucleotides line up with TRBD1. Germline V lookup: CDR1 LNHDA, CDR2 SQIVND (reference sequence). The J segment lost 6 bases and the V segment lost 4 bases, leaving 10 bases of the junction unmatched. The CDR3 loop spans 15 amino acids. In DNA, the CDR3 is TGTGCCAGTAGTAGAACCCCAGGGGGCGGGAAGACCCAGTACTTC. Translated: CASSRTPGGGKTQYF. Looking up the rest from reference TRBV19 and TRBJ2-5 gives the full variable domain: DGGITQSPKYLFRKEGQNVTLSCEQNLNHDAMYWYRQDPGQGLRLIYYSQIVNDFQKGDIAEGYSVSREKKESFPLTVTSAQKNPTAFYLCASSRTPGGGKTQYFGPGTRLLVL.

The V and J genes are TRBV14 and TRBJ2-7; D might be TRBD2 (6 bases). Germline V gene sequence: CDR1 SGHDN, CDR2 FVKESK. There are 17 residues in the CDR3. V dropped 1 base and J dropped 1 base, with 17 bases sitting between them. The CDR3 loop reads CASSQGVGWRGSYEQYF. CDR3 in DNA: TGTGCCAGCAGCCAAGGAGTAGGGTGGCGGGGTTCCTACGAGCAGTACTTC.

The V call is TRBV2, the J call TRBJ1-4; 7 positions agree with TRBD1. V shed 10 bases and J 5 bases; nucleotides not matched to a gene: 10. CDR1 is SNHLY, CDR2 FYNNEI, per germline. This CDR3 has 14 amino acids. This CDR3 reads CATRERGQNEKLFF. The CDR3 DNA is TGTGCCACCAGAGAAAGGGGACAGAATGAAAAACTGTTTTTT.

This clone was detected once. The V call is TRBV5-6, the J call TRBJ2-7, with a tentative D call TRBD2 (6 bases). In germline, CDR1 is SGHDT, CDR2 YYEEEE. The CDR3 has 13 amino acids. With 0 bases removed from V and 5 bases from J, the gap between germline ends came to 9 bases. The CDR3 DNA sequence: TGTGCCAGCAGCTTGGGGGAGGTGGACGAGCAGTACTTC. Encoded protein: CASSLGEVDEQYF.

The V gene is TRBV6-5, the J gene TRBJ1-5, with 10 bases that match TRBD1. Germline CDR1 MNHEY, CDR2 SVGAGI. This CDR3 is built from 14 residues. Germline trimming cut 5 bases from V and 7 bases from J; bases unmatched to any gene: 5. CDR3 nucleotide sequence: TGTGCCAGCAGTAGACAGGGGGCTGAGCAGCCCCAGCATTTT. Encoded protein: CASSRQGAEQPQHF.

The CDR3 reads CASSLGSEGTEAFF. The CDR3 nucleotides are TGTGCCAGCAGCCTAGGGAGTGAAGGCACTGAAGCTTTCTTT. The chain links TRBV7-2 to TRBJ1-1; the D is unclear. This CDR3 spans 14 amino acids. In germline, CDR1 is SGHTA, CDR2 FQGNSA. The ends were cut back, 5 bases at V and 4 bases at J, with 14 bases in the middle.

Only a few counts were recorded for this clone. This chain connects TRBV5-6 to TRBJ2-7; 7 bases align to TRBD2. Germline assignment: CDR1 SGHDT and CDR2 YYEEEE. V shed 1 base, J shed 6 bases, and the junction held 13 bases outside the gene matches. This CDR3 is built from 16 residues. The CDR3 here is CASSLSRGYRGGEQYF. CDR3 nucleotide sequence: TGTGCCAGCAGCTTGTCGCGGGGGTATCGGGGAGGCGAGCAGTACTTC.

The chain combines TRBV4-1 with TRBJ1-2, with 9 bases identical to TRBD1. The CDR3 contains 19 residues. CDR1 MGHRA and CDR2 YSYEKL come from the germline V gene. J was trimmed by 0 bases and V by 0 bases; bases with no gene match: 11. The CDR3 sequence: CASSQDSGTRTGANYGYTF. CDR3 nucleotide sequence: TGCGCCAGCAGCCAAGATTCGGGAACCCGGACAGGGGCTAACTATGGCTACACCTTC.

The rearrangement joins TRBV7-9 to TRBJ2-1; TRBD1 matches at 7 bases. The CDR3 runs 15 residues. With V trimmed by 5 bases and J by 3 bases, 7 bases remained unmatched. Germline lookup yields CDR1 SEHNR and CDR2 FQNEAQ (reference sequence). The CDR3 DNA sequence: TGTGCCAGCAGCCGCCCGGACAGGATCTACAATGAGCAGTTCTTC. Translating gives CASSRPDRIYNEQFF.

The chain couples TRBV21-1 to TRBJ2-7; the D call of TRBD1 is as the table states it, not checked on the DNA. TRBV21-1 is an annotated pseudogene. CDR3 length equals 15 residues. CDR3 coding DNA: TGTGCCAGCAGCAAAGAGGAAGGCAGGACCTACGAGCAGTACTTC. Its protein product is CASSKEEGRTYEQYF.

The rearrangement joins TRBV6-6 to TRBJ1-1; TRBD1 aligns across 9 bases. J was trimmed by 6 bases and V by 6 bases; bases with no gene match: 8. Germline lookup yields CDR1 MNHNY and CDR2 SVGAGI (reference sequence). This CDR3 has 14 residues. In nucleotides, the CDR3 is TGTGCCAGCAGACCACCGGGACAGGGTTCTGAAGCTTTCTTT. Protein: CASRPPGQGSEAFF.

This chain connects TRBV13 to TRBJ2-1; 8 bases agree with TRBD2. Trimming removed 0 bases from V and 9 bases from J; junction bases left unmatched: 10. The CDR3 is 16 amino acids. Germline V gene lookup returns CDR1 PRHDT and CDR2 FYEKMQ (reference sequence). CDR3 sequence: CASSLGLGSGSREQFF. DNA for the CDR3: TGTGCCAGCAGCTTAGGCCTAGGGAGCGGGAGCCGTGAGCAGTTCTTC.

This clone has a handful of counts. As DNA, the CDR3 is TGTGCCAGTTGGGCCGCATTGAACACTGAAGCTTTCTTT. It is translated as CASWAALNTEAFF. The rearrangement links TRBV10-3 to TRBJ1-1; no clear D gene. Germline V gives CDR1 ENHRY, CDR2 SYGVKD. Trimming shortened V by 10 bases and J by 0 bases, and 12 bases separated the two germline ends. This CDR3 has 13 residues.

This clone came up once. A read error may account for a junction end that differs from germline. This chain uses TRBV7-9 with TRBJ1-4; no clear D. The germline gives CDR1 SEHNR, CDR2 FQNEAQ (reference sequence). This CDR3 spans 12 amino acids. For the CDR3, the DNA is TGTTCCAGCAGCTTAGTACGGGAAAAACTGTTTTTT. Amino acid sequence: CSSSLVREKLFF.

Details on this clone: At one of its ends the junction is not consistent with the germline gene, which may arise from a read error. The chain is built from TRBV7-9 and TRBJ2-7; 14 nucleotides match TRBD2. The CDR3 is made up of 18 amino acids. The germline CDR1 and CDR2 sequences are SEHNR and FQNEAQ (reference sequence). CDR3 loop: CASSSWGLAGASSSEQYF. CDR3 DNA: TGTGCCAGCAGCTCATGGGGACTAGCGGGAGCGAGCTCCTCCGAGCAGTACTTC. Full variable domain (outside the CDR3, taken from reference TRBV7-9 and TRBJ2-7): DTGVSQNPRHKITKRGQNVTFRCDPISEHNRLYWYRQTLGQGPEFLTYFQNEAQLEKSRLLSDRFSAERPKGSFSTLEIQRTEQGDSAMYLCASSSWGLAGASSSEQYFGPGTRLTVT.

In nucleotides, the CDR3 is TGTGCCAGCAGCACTAGCGGGGGGGCCCCCCACGAGCAGTACTTC. As protein: CASSTSGGAPHEQYF. The chain carries TRBV6-5 and TRBJ2-7; 13 bases fit TRBD2. V lost 6 bases and J lost 5; bases outside the gene matches: 7. Per the germline V gene, CDR1 is MNHEY and CDR2 is SVGAGI. The length of the CDR3 is 15 residues.

V and J are TRBV4-3 and TRBJ1-1, with unresolved D. CDR1 LGHNA and CDR2 YSLEER come from the germline V gene. The CDR3 totals 15 residues. The V gene lost 0 bases and the J gene lost 4 bases, with 12 bases spanning the gap. The CDR3 DNA sequence: TGCGCCAGCAGCCAAGATTTCGGGGATTTCACTGAAGCTTTCTTT. As protein: CASSQDFGDFTEAFF.

The chain employs TRBV10-3 and TRBJ1-3; unclear D gene. Germline V lookup: CDR1 ENHRY, CDR2 SYGVKD. The ends were cut back, 6 bases at V and 4 bases at J, with 13 bases in the middle. This CDR3 contains 14 residues. In DNA form, the CDR3 reads TGTGCCATCAGGGGCCATTCGATCGGAAACACCATATATTTT. Translation: CAIRGHSIGNTIYF.

The V call is TRBV5-8, the J call TRBJ1-1; D uncertain. Per germline, CDR1 SGHTS and CDR2 YDEGEE. Trimming left V 4 bases short and J 0 bases short, with 16 bases between. CDR3 size: 16 residues. The CDR3 is CASSPREYSLNTEAFF. For the CDR3, the DNA is TGTGCCAGCAGCCCCCGCGAATACAGTTTGAACACTGAAGCTTTCTTT. The whole variable domain, remainder taken from reference TRBV5-8 and TRBJ1-1, is EAGVTQSPTHLIKTRGQQATLRCSPISGHTSVYWYQQALGLGLQFLLWYDEGEERNRGNFPPRFSGRQFPNYSSELNVNALELEDSALYLCASSPREYSLNTEAFFGQGTRLTVV.